This paragraph covers one T cell receptor (beta chain) sequence. Its antigen specificity is not known. Base qualities are not at hand, and no much larger clone is one base apart. The data belong to a study of blood T cell repertoires in COVID-19 (dated by TCRdb to the early 2020s). Concerning the study at large: Samples from collaborators originated in the United States, Italy and Spain and spanned both the acute and convalescent phases of COVID-19. HLA class I and class II types, where available, came from metadata supplied by the sample provider rather than from assay-based typing. Samples were obtained from the ongoing ImmuneRACE study (first 160 participants) and from 1,254 subjects provided by 6 global collaborators. Subjects who had been exposed to COVID-19, were actively infected with it, or had recovered from it provided the deeply sampled blood TCRbeta repertoires that made up the dataset. Sample metadata almost always included a de-identified subject ID, COVID-19 status, age in years and sex. The repertoires were released in a freely available public database intended as a resource for research on the immune response to SARS-CoV-2. The prospective study material was composed of cDNA or gDNA derived from T cells, B-cell-depleted T cells, or PBMCs.

CDR1 SNHLY and CDR2 FYNNEI were looked up in the germline V gene. Trimming at the junction amounts to 4 bases on V and 8 bases on J, and the germline ends lie 11 bases apart. From the cysteine up to the phenylalanine, the CDR3 has a length of 12 residues. The DNA shown is the 36-base CDR3, in frame from base 1. In Seattle, one collaborating source enrolled patients while the infection was active and tracked those patients longitudinally over the course of disease. Each collaborating institution followed its own protocols to collect whole blood in K2EDTA tubes. For TCRbeta analysis, collaborators shipped samples in one of three forms: frozen whole blood, isolated PBMCs, or DNA extracted from either of those sample types. TCRbeta CDR3 regions were amplified from genomic DNA using the immunoSEQ Assay, a bias-controlled multiplex PCR. For the original study's pipeline: The number of nucleated cells in each sample was estimated by amplification of reference gene primers within the assay. To quantify the absolute abundance of each unique TCRbeta CDR3 rearrangement, sequence reads were collapsed and filtered. Productive Simpson clonality was computed per sample as the square root of Simpson's diversity index over productive rearrangements. Entries here come from immuneACCESS through TCRdb and include only in-frame sequences with V and J called. Some clones fail to appear in such tables; in the studies checked, an unresolved V gene covers under half of the shortfall, and the cause of the remainder is unknown. V and J calls and clone size are as listed in that table; D and trimming were resolved from the DNA. The sample table shows about 170,000 clones, and 86% are seen once. Of the sample, approximately 11% is held by the ten largest clones.

What the work shows at the level of the full study, not this receptor alone: Clinical and demographic metadata were provided uncurated, with the amount varying by source and participant.

Material for sequencing was peripheral blood. The V and J genes are TRBV2 and TRBJ1-2, with the D gene not confidently named. This sequence originates from a woman aged 55-75 years with COVID-19, enrolled during active disease. The DNA sequence is as follows: TGTGCCAGCAGTGTCCACAGTATCGGCTACACCTTC. Translated, it reads CASSVHSIGYTF.